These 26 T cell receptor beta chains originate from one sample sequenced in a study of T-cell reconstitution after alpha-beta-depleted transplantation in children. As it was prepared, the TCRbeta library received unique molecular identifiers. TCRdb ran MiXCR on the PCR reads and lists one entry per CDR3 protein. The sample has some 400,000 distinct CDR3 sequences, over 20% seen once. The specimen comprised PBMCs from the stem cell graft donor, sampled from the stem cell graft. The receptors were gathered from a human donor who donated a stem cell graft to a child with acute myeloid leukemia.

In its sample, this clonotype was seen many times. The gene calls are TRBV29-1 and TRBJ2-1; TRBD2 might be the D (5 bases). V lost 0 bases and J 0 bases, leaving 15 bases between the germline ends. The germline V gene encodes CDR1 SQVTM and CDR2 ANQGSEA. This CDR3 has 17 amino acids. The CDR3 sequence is CSVEEGARLLSYNEQFF. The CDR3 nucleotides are TGCAGCGTTGAAGAGGGCGCTAGACTACTCTCCTACAATGAGCAGTTCTTC.

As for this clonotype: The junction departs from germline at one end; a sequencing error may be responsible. The CDR3 DNA reads TGTGCCAGCAGGAACAGGGATGAAACACTGTTTTTT. This translates into CASRNRDETLFF. The chain recombines TRBV7-9 with TRBJ1-4; perhaps TRBD1 as D (6 bases). This CDR3 comprises 12 residues. Germline values: CDR1 SEHNR, CDR2 FQNEAQ (reference sequence).

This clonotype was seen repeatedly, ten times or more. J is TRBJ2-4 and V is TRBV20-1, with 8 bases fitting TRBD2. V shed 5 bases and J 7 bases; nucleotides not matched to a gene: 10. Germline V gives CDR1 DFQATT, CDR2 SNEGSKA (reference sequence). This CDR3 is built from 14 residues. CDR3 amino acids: CSAPLSGRVNIQYF. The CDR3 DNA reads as TGCAGTGCTCCCCTGAGCGGGAGAGTCAACATTCAGTACTTC.

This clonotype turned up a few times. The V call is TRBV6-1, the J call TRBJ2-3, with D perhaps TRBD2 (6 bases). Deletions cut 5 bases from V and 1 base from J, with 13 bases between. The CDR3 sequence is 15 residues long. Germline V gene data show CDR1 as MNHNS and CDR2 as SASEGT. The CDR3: CASSMGTVGTDTQYF. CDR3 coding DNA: TGTGCCAGCAGTATGGGGACTGTCGGCACAGATACGCAGTATTTT.

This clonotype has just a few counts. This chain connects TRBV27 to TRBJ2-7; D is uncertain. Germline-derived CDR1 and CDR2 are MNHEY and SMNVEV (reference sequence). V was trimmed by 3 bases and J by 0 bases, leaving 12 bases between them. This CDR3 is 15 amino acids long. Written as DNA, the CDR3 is TGTGCCAGCAGTTTCGGGCAGGCGAGCTCCTACGAGCAGTACTTC. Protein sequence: CASSFGQASSYEQYF.

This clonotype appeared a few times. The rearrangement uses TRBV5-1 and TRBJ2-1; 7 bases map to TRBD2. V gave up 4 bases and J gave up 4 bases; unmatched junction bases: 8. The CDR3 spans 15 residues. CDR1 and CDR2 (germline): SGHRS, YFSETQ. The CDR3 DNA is TGCGCCAGCAGCCCGGTTCGGGAGGTATACAATGAGCAGTTCTTC. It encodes CASSPVREVYNEQFF.

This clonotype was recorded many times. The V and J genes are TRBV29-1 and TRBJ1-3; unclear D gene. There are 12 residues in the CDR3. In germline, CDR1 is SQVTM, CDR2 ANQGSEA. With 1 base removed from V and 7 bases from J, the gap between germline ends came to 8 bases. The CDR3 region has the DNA TGCAGCGTTGAAGTTAGTTTCAACACCATATATTTT. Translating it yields CSVEVSFNTIYF.

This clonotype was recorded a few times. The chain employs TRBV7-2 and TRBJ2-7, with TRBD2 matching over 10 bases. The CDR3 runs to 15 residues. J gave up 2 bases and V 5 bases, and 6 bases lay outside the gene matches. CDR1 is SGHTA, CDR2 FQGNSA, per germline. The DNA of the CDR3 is TGTGCCAGCAGCCGAACTAGCGGGGTGACCTACGAGCAGTACTTC. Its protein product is CASSRTSGVTYEQYF.

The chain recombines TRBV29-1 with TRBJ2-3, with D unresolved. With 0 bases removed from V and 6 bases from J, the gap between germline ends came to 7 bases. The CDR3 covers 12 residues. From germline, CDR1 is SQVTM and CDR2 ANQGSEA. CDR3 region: CSVEESGDTQYF. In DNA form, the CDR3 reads TGCAGCGTTGAAGAATCTGGGGATACGCAGTATTTT.

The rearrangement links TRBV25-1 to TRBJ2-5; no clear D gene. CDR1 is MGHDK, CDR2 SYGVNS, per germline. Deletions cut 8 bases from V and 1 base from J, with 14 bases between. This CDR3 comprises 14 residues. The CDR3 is CASQAEETQETQYF. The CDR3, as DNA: TGTGCCAGCCAAGCCGAGGAGACCCAAGAGACCCAGTACTTC.

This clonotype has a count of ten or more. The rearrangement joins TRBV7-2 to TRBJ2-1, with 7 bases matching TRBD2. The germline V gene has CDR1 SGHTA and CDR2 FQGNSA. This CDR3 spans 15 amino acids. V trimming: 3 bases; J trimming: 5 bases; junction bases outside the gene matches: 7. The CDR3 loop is CASSLRASGHNEQFF. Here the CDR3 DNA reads TGTGCCAGCAGCTTGAGGGCTAGCGGTCACAATGAGCAGTTCTTC.

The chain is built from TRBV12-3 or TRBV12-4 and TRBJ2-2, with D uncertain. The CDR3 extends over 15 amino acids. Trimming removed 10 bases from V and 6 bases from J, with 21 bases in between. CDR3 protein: CATSVGPSPPGELFF. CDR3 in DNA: TGTGCCACCTCAGTCGGGCCCTCTCCTCCCGGGGAGCTGTTTTTT.

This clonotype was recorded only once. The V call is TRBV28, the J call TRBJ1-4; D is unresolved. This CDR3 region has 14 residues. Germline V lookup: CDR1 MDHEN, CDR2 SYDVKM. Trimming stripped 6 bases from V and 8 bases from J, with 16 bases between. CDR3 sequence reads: CASSRVPMGEKLFF. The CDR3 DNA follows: TGTGCCAGCAGCCGGGTTCCCATGGGGGAAAAACTGTTTTTT.

CDR3 sequence (DNA): TGCGCCAGCAGCCAAGAATGGGGGGCTACGGCCGAGCAGTACTTC. Translating it yields CASSQEWGATAEQYF. The chain carries TRBV4-3 and TRBJ2-7, with D perhaps assigned TRBD1 or TRBD2 (6 bases each). V was pared by 0 bases and J by 6 bases, with 15 bases between. The germline CDR1 and CDR2 sequences are LGHNA and YSLEER. This CDR3 has 15 residues.

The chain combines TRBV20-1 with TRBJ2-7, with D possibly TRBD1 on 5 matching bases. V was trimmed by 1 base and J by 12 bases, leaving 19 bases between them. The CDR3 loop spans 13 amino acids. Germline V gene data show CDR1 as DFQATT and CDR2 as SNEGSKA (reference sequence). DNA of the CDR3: TGCAGTGCTAGAGCCGAGTTCCAGGGTTTTGTGTACTTC. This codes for CSARAEFQGFVYF.

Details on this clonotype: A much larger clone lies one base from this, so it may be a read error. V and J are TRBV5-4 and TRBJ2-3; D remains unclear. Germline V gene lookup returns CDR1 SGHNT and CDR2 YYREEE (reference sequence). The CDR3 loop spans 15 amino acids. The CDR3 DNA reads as TGTGCCAGCAGCTTGTCTCGCGGTAGCAAAGATACGCAGTATTTT. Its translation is CASSLSRGSKDTQYF.

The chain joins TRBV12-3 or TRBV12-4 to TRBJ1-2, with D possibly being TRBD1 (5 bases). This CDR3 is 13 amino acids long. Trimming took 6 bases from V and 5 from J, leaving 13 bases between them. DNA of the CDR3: TGTGCCAGCAGCCCCCAGGGCATGTATGGCTACACCTTC. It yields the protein CASSPQGMYGYTF.

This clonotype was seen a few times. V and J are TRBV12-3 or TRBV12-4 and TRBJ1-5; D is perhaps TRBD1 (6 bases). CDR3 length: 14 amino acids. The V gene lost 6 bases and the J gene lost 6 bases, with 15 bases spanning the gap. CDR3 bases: TGTGCCAGCAGCCTAACAGGGAACGGTCAGCCCCAGCATTTT. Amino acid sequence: CASSLTGNGQPQHF.

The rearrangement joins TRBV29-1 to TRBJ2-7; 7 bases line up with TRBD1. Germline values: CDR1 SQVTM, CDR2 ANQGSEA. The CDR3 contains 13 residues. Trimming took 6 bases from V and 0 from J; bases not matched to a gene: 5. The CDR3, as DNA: TGCAGCGTCTTAGGGACAGACTCCTACGAGCAGTACTTC. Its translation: CSVLGTDSYEQYF.

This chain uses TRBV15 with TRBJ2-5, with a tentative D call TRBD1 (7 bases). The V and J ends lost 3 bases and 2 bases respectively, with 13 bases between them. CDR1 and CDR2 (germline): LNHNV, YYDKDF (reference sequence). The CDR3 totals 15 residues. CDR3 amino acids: CATSRGGTAQETQYF. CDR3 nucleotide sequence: TGTGCCACCAGCAGGGGCGGGACAGCACAAGAGACCCAGTACTTC.

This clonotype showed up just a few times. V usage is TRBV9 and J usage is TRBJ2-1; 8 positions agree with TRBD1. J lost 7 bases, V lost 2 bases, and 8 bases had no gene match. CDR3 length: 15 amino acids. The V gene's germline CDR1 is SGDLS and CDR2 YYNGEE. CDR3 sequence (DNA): TGTGCCAGCAGCGTCGCCCGGGACAGGATTAATGAGCAGTTCTTC. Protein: CASSVARDRINEQFF.

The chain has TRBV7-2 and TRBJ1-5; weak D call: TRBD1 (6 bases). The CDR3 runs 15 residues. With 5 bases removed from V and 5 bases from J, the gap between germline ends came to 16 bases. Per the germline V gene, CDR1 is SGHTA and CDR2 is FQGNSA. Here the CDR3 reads CASSRTRQVHQPQHF. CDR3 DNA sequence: TGTGCCAGCAGCCGGACTAGACAGGTCCATCAGCCCCAGCATTTT. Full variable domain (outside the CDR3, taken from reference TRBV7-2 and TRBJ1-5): GAGVSQSPSNKVTEKGKDVELRCDPISGHTALYWYRQSLGQGLEFLIYFQGNSAPDKSGLPSDRFSAERTGGSVSTLTIQRTQQEDSAVYLCASSRTRQVHQPQHFGDGTRLSIL.

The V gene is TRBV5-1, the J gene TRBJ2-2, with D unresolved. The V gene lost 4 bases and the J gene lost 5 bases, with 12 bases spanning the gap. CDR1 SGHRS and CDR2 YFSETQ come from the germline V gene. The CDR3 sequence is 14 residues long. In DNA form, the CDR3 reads TGCGCCAGCAGCACAAAGGCGTCGACCGGGGAGCTGTTTTTT. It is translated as CASSTKASTGELFF.

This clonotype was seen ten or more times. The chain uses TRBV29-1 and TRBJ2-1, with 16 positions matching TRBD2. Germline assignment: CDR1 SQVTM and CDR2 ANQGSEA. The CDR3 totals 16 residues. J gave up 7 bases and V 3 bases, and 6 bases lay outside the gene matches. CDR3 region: CSVDGTSGGGMNEQFF. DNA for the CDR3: TGCAGCGTTGACGGGACTAGCGGGGGGGGGATGAATGAGCAGTTCTTC.

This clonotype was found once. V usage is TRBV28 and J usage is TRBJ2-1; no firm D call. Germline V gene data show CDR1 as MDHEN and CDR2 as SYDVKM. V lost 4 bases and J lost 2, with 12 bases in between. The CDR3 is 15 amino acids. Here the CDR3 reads CASSYQEKAYNEQFF. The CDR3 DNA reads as TGTGCCAGCAGTTATCAAGAAAAAGCCTACAATGAGCAGTTCTTC.

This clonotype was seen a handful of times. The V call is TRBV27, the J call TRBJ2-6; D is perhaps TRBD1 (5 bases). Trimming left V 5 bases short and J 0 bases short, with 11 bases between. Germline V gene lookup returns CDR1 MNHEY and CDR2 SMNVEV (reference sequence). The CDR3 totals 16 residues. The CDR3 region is CASSVVGVSGANVLTF. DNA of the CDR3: TGTGCCAGCAGTGTGGTAGGGGTCTCTGGGGCCAACGTCCTGACTTTC. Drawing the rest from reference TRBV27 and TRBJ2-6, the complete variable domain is EAQVTQNPRYLITVTGKKLTVTCSQNMNHEYMSWYRQDPGLGLRQIYYSMNVEVTDKGDVPEGYKVSRKEKRNFPLILESPSPNQTSLYFCASSVVGVSGANVLTFGAGSRLTVL.